The 8 T cell receptor beta chains below were found in one sample sequenced in a study of blood T cell repertoires in COVID-19. The data were produced by immunoSEQ multiplex PCR, yet TCRdb's version contains in-frame clones alone and is incomplete. The table shows over 150,000 clones, with 75% to 90% occurring only once. The sample comprised peripheral blood. These receptors all come from a woman aged 40-49 years with COVID-19, enrolled during active disease.

The V call is TRBV6-5, the J call TRBJ1-2, with D possibly being TRBD1 (6 bases). Trimming took 9 bases from V and 8 from J, leaving 22 bases between them. In germline, CDR1 is MNHEY, CDR2 SVGAGI. This CDR3 is built from 14 residues. The CDR3 spells CARGLLGHPRGYTF. For the CDR3, the DNA is TGTGCCAGGGGGTTATTGGGACATCCGAGAGGCTACACCTTC.

The chain links TRBV29-1 to TRBJ2-7; the match to TRBD1 covers 7 bases. Germline V CDR1 and CDR2: SQVTM, ANQGSEA. This CDR3 contains 12 residues. The J segment lost 7 bases and the V segment lost 5 bases, leaving 8 bases of the junction unmatched. CDR3: CSVSTGTGEQYF. The CDR3 bases are TGCAGCGTTTCGACAGGGACCGGGGAGCAGTACTTC.

The sample holds a few counts of this clone. The V and J genes are TRBV25-1 and TRBJ2-1; 7 bases line up with TRBD2. The CDR3 spans 12 residues. Trimming took 11 bases from V and 8 from J; bases not matched to a gene: 9. Germline V lookup: CDR1 MGHDK, CDR2 SYGVNS. CDR3 sequence: CAYAAGNDEQFF. The CDR3 DNA is TGTGCCTACGCAGCGGGAAACGATGAGCAGTTCTTC.

This chain uses TRBV28 with TRBJ1-1; 8 nucleotides align to TRBD1. Germline loops: CDR1 MDHEN, CDR2 SYDVKM. The CDR3 spans 14 residues. J gave up 4 bases and V 3 bases, and 4 bases lay outside the gene matches. The CDR3 bases are TGTGCCAGCAGTTTTACAGGGGGAATCACTGAAGCTTTCTTT. Translating it yields CASSFTGGITEAFF.

The V gene is TRBV21-1, the J gene TRBJ1-5; TRBD1 is taken as the D call from the table, unchecked against the DNA. TRBV21-1 is designated a pseudogene. The CDR3 has 17 residues. As DNA, the CDR3 is TGTGCCAGCAGCAAAGGCCCGGGGACAGCTAAAAATCAGCCCCAGCATTTT. As protein: CASSKGPGTAKNQPQHF.

This clone showed up just a few times. This chain connects TRBV14 to TRBJ1-3; the D is unclear. Per germline, CDR1 SGHDN and CDR2 FVKESK. Deletions cut 3 bases from V and 4 bases from J, with 7 bases between. The CDR3 sequence is 13 residues long. CDR3 sequence: CASSQGGGNTIYF. CDR3 nucleotide sequence: TGTGCCAGCAGCCAGGGAGGAGGAAACACCATATATTTT. Drawing the rest from reference TRBV14 and TRBJ1-3, the complete variable domain is EAGVTQFPSHSVIEKGQTVTLRCDPISGHDNLYWYRRVMGKEIKFLLHFVKESKQDESGMPNNRFLAERTGGTYSTLKVQPAELEDSGVYFCASSQGGGNTIYFGEGSWLTVV.

V is TRBV3-1 (or the pseudogene TRBV3-2) and J is TRBJ2-7, with TRBD1 matching 9 bases. This CDR3 is built from 17 residues. V lost 4 bases and J lost 4; bases outside the gene matches: 14. Germline V CDR1 and CDR2: LGHDT, YNNKEL (reference sequence). CDR3: CASSPHSPGQGGYEQYF. CDR3 bases: TGTGCCAGCAGCCCCCACTCGCCGGGACAGGGAGGGTACGAGCAGTACTTC.

The gene calls are TRBV9 and TRBJ1-6; the D is unclear. Germline CDR1 and CDR2: SGDLS and YYNGEE. The CDR3 runs 15 residues. Trimming shortened V by 0 bases and J by 9 bases, and 13 bases separated the two germline ends. In DNA form, the CDR3 reads TGTGCCAGCAGCGTAGAGCAGAGGATGAGTTCACCCCTCCACTTT. This translates into CASSVEQRMSSPLHF.